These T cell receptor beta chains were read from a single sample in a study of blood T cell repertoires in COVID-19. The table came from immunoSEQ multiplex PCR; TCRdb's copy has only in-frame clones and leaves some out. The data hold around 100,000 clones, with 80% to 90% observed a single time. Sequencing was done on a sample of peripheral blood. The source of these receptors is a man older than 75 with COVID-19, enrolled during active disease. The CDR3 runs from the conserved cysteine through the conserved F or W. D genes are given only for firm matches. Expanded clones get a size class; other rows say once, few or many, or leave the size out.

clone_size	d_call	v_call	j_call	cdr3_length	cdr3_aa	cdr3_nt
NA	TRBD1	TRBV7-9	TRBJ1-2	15	CASSLEAGGAAGYTF	TGTGCCAGCAGCTTAGAGGCAGGGGGCGCGGCAGGCTACACCTTC
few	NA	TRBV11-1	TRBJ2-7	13	CASSLDLNYEQYF	TGTGCCAGCAGCTTAGATCTTAACTACGAGCAGTACTTC
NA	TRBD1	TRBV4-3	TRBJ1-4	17	CASSQDPLQGGNEKLFF	TGCGCCAGCAGCCAAGATCCCCTCCAGGGGGGTAATGAAAAACTGTTTTTT
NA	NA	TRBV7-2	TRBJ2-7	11	CASREGYEQYF	TGTGCCAGCAGGGAGGGCTACGAGCAGTACTTC
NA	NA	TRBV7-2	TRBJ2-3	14	CASSSIGAADTQYF	TGTGCCAGCAGCTCGATTGGGGCGGCAGATACGCAGTATTTT
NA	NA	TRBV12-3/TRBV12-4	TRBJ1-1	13	CASSAGFGTEAFF	TGTGCCAGCAGTGCAGGGTTTGGCACTGAAGCTTTCTTT
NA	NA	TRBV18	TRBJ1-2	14	CASSPTTGNYGYTF	TGTGCCAGCTCACCTACTACAGGGAACTATGGCTACACCTTC
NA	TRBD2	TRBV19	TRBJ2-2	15	CASTLGGANTGELFF	TGTGCCAGTACCCTGGGAGGGGCGAACACCGGGGAGCTGTTTTTT
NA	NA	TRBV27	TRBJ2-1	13	CASSLYSNNEQFF	TGTGCCAGCAGTTTATACTCCAACAATGAGCAGTTCTTC
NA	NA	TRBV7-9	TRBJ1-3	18	CASSPPPRGITAGNTIYF	TGTGCCAGCAGCCCTCCCCCCAGGGGAATAACTGCTGGAAACACCATATATTTT
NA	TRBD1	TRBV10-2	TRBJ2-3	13	CASRDRGTDTQYF	TGCGCCAGCCGGGACAGGGGCACAGATACGCAGTATTTT
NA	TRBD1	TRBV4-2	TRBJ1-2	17	CASSQPGTDELDYGYTF	TGTGCCAGCAGCCAACCCGGGACAGACGAACTCGACTATGGCTACACCTTC
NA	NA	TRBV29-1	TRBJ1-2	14	CSVEVSGRGYGYTF	TGCAGCGTTGAAGTTTCCGGGAGGGGCTATGGCTACACCTTC
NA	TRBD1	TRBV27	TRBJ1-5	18	CASSFFPPDTGDDQPQHF	TGTGCCAGCAGTTTCTTCCCCCCCGACACAGGGGATGATCAGCCCCAGCATTTT
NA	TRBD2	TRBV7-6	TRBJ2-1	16	CASSLHLAGSPNEQFF	TGTGCCAGCAGCTTGCATCTAGCGGGGTCCCCCAATGAGCAGTTCTTC
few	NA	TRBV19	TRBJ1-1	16	CASSRRGGRGSTEAFF	TGTGCCAGTAGCCGGAGGGGTGGCAGAGGAAGCACTGAAGCTTTCTTT
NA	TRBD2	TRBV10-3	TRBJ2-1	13	CAISGLASNEQFF	TGTGCCATCAGCGGACTAGCTTCCAATGAGCAGTTCTTC
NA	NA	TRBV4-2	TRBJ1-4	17	CASSQAPGLVDSEKLFF	TGTGCCAGCAGCCAAGCCCCGGGACTTGTTGATAGTGAAAAACTGTTTTTT
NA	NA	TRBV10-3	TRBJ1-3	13	CASRATREDTIYF	TGTGCCTCCAGAGCCACTCGAGAGGACACCATATATTTT
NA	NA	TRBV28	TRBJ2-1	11	CVAGLYNEQFF	TGTGTCGCAGGGCTCTACAATGAGCAGTTCTTC
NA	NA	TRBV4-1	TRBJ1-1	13	CASSQDLNTEAFF	TGCGCCAGCAGTCAGGATTTGAACACTGAAGCTTTCTTT
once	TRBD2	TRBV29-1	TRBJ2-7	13	CSVRASGSYEQYF	TGCAGCGTTAGGGCTAGCGGCTCCTACGAGCAGTACTTC
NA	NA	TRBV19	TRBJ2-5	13	CASSIQGPETQYF	TGTGCCAGTAGTATACAGGGTCCAGAGACCCAGTACTTC
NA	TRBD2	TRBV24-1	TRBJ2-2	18	CATSDPLRLAGDTGELFF	TGTGCCACCAGTGATCCCCTAAGACTAGCGGGAGATACCGGGGAGCTGTTTTTT
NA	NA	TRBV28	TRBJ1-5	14	CASSPGGRHQPQHF	TGTGCCAGCAGTCCCGGGGGGAGGCATCAGCCCCAGCATTTT
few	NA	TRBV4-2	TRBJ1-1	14	CASSQGGRDTEAFF	TGTGCCAGCAGCCAAGGAGGGAGGGACACTGAAGCTTTCTTT
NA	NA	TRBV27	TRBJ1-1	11	CASRTTGEAFF	TGTGCCAGCAGGACGACAGGTGAAGCTTTCTTT
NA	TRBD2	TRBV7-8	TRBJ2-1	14	CASSFIAGENEQFF	TGTGCCAGCAGCTTTATAGCGGGAGAGAATGAGCAGTTCTTC
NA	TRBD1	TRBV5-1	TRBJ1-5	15	CASSLTAGGDQPQHF	TGCGCCAGCAGCTTGACTGCAGGGGGCGATCAGCCCCAGCATTTT
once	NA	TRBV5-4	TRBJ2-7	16	CASSLSPSSSSYEQYF	TGTGCCAGCAGCCTCAGCCCTAGTTCGAGCTCCTACGAGCAGTACTTC
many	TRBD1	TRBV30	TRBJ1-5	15	CACGTGGASNQPQHF	TGTGCCTGTGGGACAGGGGGCGCTTCCAATCAGCCCCAGCATTTT
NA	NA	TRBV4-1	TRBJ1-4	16	CASSQEAGGRGEKLFF	TGCGCCAGCAGCCAAGAGGCGGGGGGACGGGGTGAAAAACTGTTTTTT
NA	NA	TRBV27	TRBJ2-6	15	CASSLDQAGANVLTF	TGTGCCAGCAGTTTAGACCAGGCTGGGGCCAACGTCCTGACTTTC
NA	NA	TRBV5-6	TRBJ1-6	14	CASSQVRENSPLHF	TGTGCCAGCAGCCAAGTCAGGGAAAATTCACCCCTCCACTTT
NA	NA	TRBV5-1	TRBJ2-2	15	CASSLGAGPTGELFF	TGCGCCAGCAGCTTGGGTGCGGGACCAACCGGGGAGCTGTTTTTT
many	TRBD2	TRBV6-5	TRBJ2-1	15	CASRPRTSRYNEQFF	TGTGCCAGCAGACCTAGGACTAGTCGCTACAATGAGCAGTTCTTC
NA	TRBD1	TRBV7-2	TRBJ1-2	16	CASSFGTGIGNYGYTF	TGTGCCAGCAGCTTCGGGACAGGGATAGGGAACTATGGCTACACCTTC
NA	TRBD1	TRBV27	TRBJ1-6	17	CASSNLFDRDHNSPLHF	TGTGCCAGCAGTAACCTTTTCGACAGGGATCATAATTCACCCCTCCACTTT
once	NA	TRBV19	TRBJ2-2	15	CASKRGQRNTGELFF	TGTGCCAGTAAAAGAGGCCAGAGAAACACCGGGGAGCTGTTTTTT
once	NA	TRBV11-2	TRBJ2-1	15	CASSFEFSSYNEQFF	TGTGCCAGCAGCTTTGAGTTTAGCTCCTACAATGAGCAGTTCTTC
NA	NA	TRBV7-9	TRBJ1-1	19	CASSLVGGPRVGRNTEAFF	TGTGCCAGCAGCTTAGTAGGGGGACCGCGGGTGGGTCGGAACACTGAAGCTTTCTTT
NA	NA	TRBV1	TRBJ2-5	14	CTIKREGYQETQYF	TGCACCATCAAGCGGGAAGGGTACCAAGAGACCCAGTACTTC
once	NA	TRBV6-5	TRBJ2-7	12	CASSYDGREQYF	TGTGCCAGCAGTTACGACGGGAGAGAGCAGTACTTC
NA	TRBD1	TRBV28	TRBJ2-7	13	CASSVTGAYEQYF	TGTGCCAGCAGCGTTACAGGGGCCTACGAGCAGTACTTC
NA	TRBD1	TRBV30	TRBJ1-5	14	CAWSPTGVLRPQHF	TGTGCCTGGAGTCCCACAGGGGTTCTTCGGCCCCAGCATTTT
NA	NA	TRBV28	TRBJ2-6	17	CAHKGPGLSSGANVLTF	TGTGCCCATAAAGGGCCCGGACTGAGCTCTGGGGCCAACGTCCTGACTTTC